The T cell receptor (beta chain) under discussion was sequenced for a study of response to subunit inactivated influenza vaccine. One entry per CDR3 protein results from TCRdb running MiXCR on the RT-PCR reads. This sample has 400,000 to 650,000 distinct CDR3 sequences, with 7.2% found just once. Overall study findings and caveats: The authors offered the suggestion that each seasonal influenza vaccination recruits few new T cells.

Germline V gene data show CDR1 as MNHNY and CDR2 as SVGAGI (reference sequence). V lost 2 bases and J 6 bases, leaving 6 bases between the germline ends. CDR3 length: 12 residues. This clonotype has just a few counts. Its antigen is not known. This receptor was identified in a man in his fifties or sixties who received an inactivated influenza vaccine. This chain links TRBV6-6 with TRBJ2-3, with D unclear. The input for sequencing was PBMCs from blood, taken around 2 years after vaccination. In DNA, the CDR3 is TGTGCCAGCAGTTACAGTGGCGATACGCAGTATTTT. This translates into CASSYSGDTQYF.